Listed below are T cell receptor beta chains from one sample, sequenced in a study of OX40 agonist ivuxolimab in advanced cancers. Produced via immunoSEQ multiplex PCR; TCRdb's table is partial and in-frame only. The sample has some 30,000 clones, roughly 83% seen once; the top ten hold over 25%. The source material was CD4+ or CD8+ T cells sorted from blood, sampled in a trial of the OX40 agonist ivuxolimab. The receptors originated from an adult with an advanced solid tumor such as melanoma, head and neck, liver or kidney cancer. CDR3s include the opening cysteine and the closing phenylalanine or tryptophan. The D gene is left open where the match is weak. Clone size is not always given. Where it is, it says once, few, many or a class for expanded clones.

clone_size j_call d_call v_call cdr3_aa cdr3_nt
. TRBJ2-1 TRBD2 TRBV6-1 CASSEVVAGGGLNEQFF TGTGCCAGCAGTGAGGTGGTAGCGGGGGGTGGACTCAATGAGCAGTTCTTC
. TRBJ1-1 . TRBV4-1 CASSQDRNGNTEAFF TGCGCCAGCAGCCAAGACCGGAACGGGAACACTGAAGCTTTCTTT
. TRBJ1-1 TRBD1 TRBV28 CAIDRGGGTEAFF TGTGCCATCGACAGGGGAGGGGGGACTGAAGCTTTCTTT
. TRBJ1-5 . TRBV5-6 CASSFGVGQPQHF TGTGCCAGCAGCTTTGGTGTTGGTCAGCCCCAGCATTTT
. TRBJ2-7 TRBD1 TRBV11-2 CASSLDRQGAYEQYF TGTGCCAGCAGCTTAGATCGACAGGGGGCTTACGAGCAGTACTTC
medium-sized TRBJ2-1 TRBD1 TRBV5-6 CASSIQGTGPLYNEQFF TGTGCCAGCAGCATCCAGGGGACAGGGCCGCTCTACAATGAGCAGTTCTTC
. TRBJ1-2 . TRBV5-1 CASSGADSHYGYTF TGCGCCAGCAGCGGGGCCGATTCTCACTATGGCTACACCTTC
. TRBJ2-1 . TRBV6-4 CASSVSGSYNEQFF TGTGCCAGCAGCGTTAGCGGCTCCTACAATGAGCAGTTCTTC
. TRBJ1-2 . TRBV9 CASSVGPAGYGYTF TGTGCCAGCAGCGTAGGTCCGGCGGGGTATGGCTACACCTTC
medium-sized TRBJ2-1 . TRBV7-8 CASSAPEQFF TGTGCCAGCAGCGCCCCCGAGCAGTTCTTC
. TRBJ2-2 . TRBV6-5 CASSYGVTGELFF TGTGCCAGCAGTTACGGCGTCACCGGGGAGCTGTTTTTT
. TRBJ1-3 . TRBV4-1 CASSPLWVTGNTIYF TGCGCCAGCAGCCCCCTTTGGGTGACTGGAAACACCATATATTTT
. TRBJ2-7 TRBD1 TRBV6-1 CASSEAWTGGYEQYF TGTGCCAGCAGTGAAGCTTGGACAGGGGGCTACGAGCAGTACTTC
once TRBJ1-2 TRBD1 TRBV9 CASSVGQGYGYTF TGTGCCAGCAGCGTCGGACAGGGCTATGGCTACACCTTC
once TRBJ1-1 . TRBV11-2 CASSHGGGYTEAFF TGTGCCAGCAGCCACGGGGGGGGCTACACTGAAGCTTTCTTT
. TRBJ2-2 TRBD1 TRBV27 CASSLSQGARDTGELFF TGTGCCAGCAGTTTATCTCAGGGGGCGCGTGACACCGGGGAGCTGTTTTTT